The rows below give T cell receptor beta chains drawn from one sample of a study of esophageal squamous cell carcinoma under preoperative chemotherapy. TCRdb re-analysed the PCR reads in MiXCR, keeping a single row per CDR3 protein. Here the sample spans roughly 9,300 distinct CDR3 sequences, approximately 50% being singletons. The specimen was obtained from a patient given preoperative chemotherapy. These receptors came from a human donor with esophageal squamous cell carcinoma. The donor label of this sample is uncertain. Both conserved end residues are part of each CDR3. D genes are given only for firm matches. A row's size may be missing; if present it is once, few, many or a size class.

D gene: -; J gene: TRBJ2-7; clone size: -; V gene: TRBV6-1; CDR3 protein: CASSEVGDEQYF; CDR3 DNA: TGTGCCAGCAGTGAAGTAGGTGACGAGCAGTACTTC
D gene: -; J gene: TRBJ2-7; clone size: -; V gene: TRBV12-3/TRBV12-4; CDR3 protein: CASGDRTDAQYF; CDR3 DNA: TGCGCCAGCGGTGACAGGACAGATGCGCAGTACTTC
D gene: -; J gene: TRBJ2-3; clone size: -; V gene: TRBV7-2; CDR3 protein: CARGIHTETQYF; CDR3 DNA: TGTGCCAGGGGCATACACACAGAGACCCAGTATTTT
D gene: -; J gene: TRBJ2-3; clone size: -; V gene: TRBV6-1; CDR3 protein: CASKDEGTDTQFF; CDR3 DNA: TGTGCCAGCAAGGATGAGGGCACCGATACGCAGTTTTTT
D gene: -; J gene: TRBJ2-1; clone size: once; V gene: TRBV7-2; CDR3 protein: CASSFDVSSYNEQFF; CDR3 DNA: TGTGCCAGCAGCTTCGACGTGAGCTCCTACAATGAGCAGTTCTTC
D gene: -; J gene: TRBJ1-2; clone size: -; V gene: TRBV6-1; CDR3 protein: CASHDTNLLANYGYTF; CDR3 DNA: TGTGCCAGCCACGACACCAACCTCTTAGCTAACTATGGCTACACCTTC
D gene: TRBD1; J gene: TRBJ2-5; clone size: -; V gene: TRBV6-1; CDR3 protein: CASSRQGRNQETQYF; CDR3 DNA: TGTGCCAGCAGCAGACAGGGACGAAATCAAGAGACCCAGTACTTC
D gene: -; J gene: TRBJ1-1; clone size: few; V gene: TRBV12-5; CDR3 protein: CASGLATYLTFF; CDR3 DNA: TGTGCTAGTGGTTTGGCGACTTATCTAACTTTCTTT
D gene: -; J gene: TRBJ2-3; clone size: -; V gene: TRBV6-1; CDR3 protein: CASTSGTCTTDTQYF; CDR3 DNA: TGTGCCAGCACCTCGGGGACTTGCACGACAGATACTCAGTATTTC
D gene: -; J gene: TRBJ2-5; clone size: -; V gene: TRBV4-1; CDR3 protein: CASSHALQGPQETQYF; CDR3 DNA: TGCGCCAGCAGCCACGCACTCCAGGGGCCCCAAGAGACCCAGTACTTC
D gene: -; J gene: TRBJ1-1; clone size: few; V gene: TRBV6-1; CDR3 protein: CASIGGGAEAFF; CDR3 DNA: TGTGCCAGCATTGGGGGGGGCGCTGAAGCTTTCTTT
D gene: TRBD2; J gene: TRBJ2-1; clone size: -; V gene: TRBV4-1; CDR3 protein: CASSQAPGTSGLNEQFF; CDR3 DNA: TGCGCCAGCAGCCAAGCCCCCGGGACTAGCGGCCTTAATGAGCAGTTCTTC
D gene: -; J gene: TRBJ2-6; clone size: -; V gene: TRBV6-4; CDR3 protein: CASSDLGSGANVLTF; CDR3 DNA: TGTGCCAGCAGTGACCTCGGGTCTGGGGCCAACGTCCTGACTTTC
D gene: TRBD2; J gene: TRBJ2-3; clone size: many; V gene: TRBV12-3/TRBV12-4; CDR3 protein: CASSLFRGQRAGGPGDTQYF; CDR3 DNA: TGTGCCAGCAGTTTATTCAGGGGGCAGCGAGCGGGAGGGCCGGGAGATACGCAGTATTTT
D gene: -; J gene: TRBJ2-4; clone size: -; V gene: TRBV10-3; CDR3 protein: CAIRGLGATDTQYF; CDR3 DNA: TGTGCCATCAGGGGGCTGGGAGCCACAGATACGCAGTACTTC
D gene: -; J gene: TRBJ2-1; clone size: many; V gene: TRBV5-1; CDR3 protein: CASSLEARGDNEQFF; CDR3 DNA: TGCGCCAGCAGCTTGGAGGCTAGAGGGGACAATGAGCAGTTCTTC
D gene: -; J gene: TRBJ2-3; clone size: many; V gene: TRBV6-5; CDR3 protein: CASSYSRTADTQYF; CDR3 DNA: TGTGCCAGCAGTTACTCGAGAACCGCAGATACGCAGTATTTT
D gene: -; J gene: TRBJ2-4; clone size: -; V gene: TRBV10-3; CDR3 protein: CAGGDGAGEKDIQYF; CDR3 DNA: TGTGCCGGGGGTGACGGGGCAGGGGAGAAAGACATCCAGTACTTC
D gene: -; J gene: TRBJ2-3; clone size: once; V gene: TRBV6-5; CDR3 protein: CASSSVSEDEQYF; CDR3 DNA: TGTGCCAGCAGTTCTGTGAGCGAAGATGAGCAGTATTTT
D gene: -; J gene: TRBJ1-1; clone size: many; V gene: TRBV6-6; CDR3 protein: CASSPLTGMNTEAFF; CDR3 DNA: TGTGCCAGCAGCCCCCTGACAGGTATGAACACTGAAGCTTTCTTT
D gene: -; J gene: TRBJ2-4; clone size: -; V gene: TRBV7-8; CDR3 protein: CAGSWRGNQEIQYF; CDR3 DNA: TGTGCCGGGAGCTGGCGGGGTAACCAAGAGATTCAGTACTTC
D gene: -; J gene: TRBJ2-3; clone size: once; V gene: TRBV6-1; CDR3 protein: CASSPEAVNTGALYF; CDR3 DNA: TGTGCCAGCAGTCCCGAAGCTGTGAACACCGGGGCGCTGTATTTT